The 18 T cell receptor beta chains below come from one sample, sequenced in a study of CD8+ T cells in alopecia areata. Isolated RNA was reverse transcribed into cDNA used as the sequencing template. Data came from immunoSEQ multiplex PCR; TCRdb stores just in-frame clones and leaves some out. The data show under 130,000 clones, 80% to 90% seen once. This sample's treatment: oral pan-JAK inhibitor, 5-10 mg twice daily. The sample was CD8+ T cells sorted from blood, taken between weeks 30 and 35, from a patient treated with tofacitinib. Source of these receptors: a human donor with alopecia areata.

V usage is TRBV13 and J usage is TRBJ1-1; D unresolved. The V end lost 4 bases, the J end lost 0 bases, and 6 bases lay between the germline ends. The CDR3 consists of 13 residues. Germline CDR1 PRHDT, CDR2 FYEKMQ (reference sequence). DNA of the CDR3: TGTGCCAGCAGCTCCCACATGAACACTGAAGCTTTCTTT. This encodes CASSSHMNTEAFF.

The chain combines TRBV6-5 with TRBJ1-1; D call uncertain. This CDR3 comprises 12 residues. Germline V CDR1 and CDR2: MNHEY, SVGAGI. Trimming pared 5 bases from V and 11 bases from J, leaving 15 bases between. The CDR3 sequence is CASSRKNDGAFF. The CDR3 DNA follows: TGTGCCAGCAGTCGCAAGAACGATGGTGCTTTCTTT.

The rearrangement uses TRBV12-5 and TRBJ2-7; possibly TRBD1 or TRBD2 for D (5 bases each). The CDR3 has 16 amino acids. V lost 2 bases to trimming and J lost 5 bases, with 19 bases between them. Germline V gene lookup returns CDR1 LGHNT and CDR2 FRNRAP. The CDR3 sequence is CASGLLEAGPRHEQYF. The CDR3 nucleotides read TGTGCTAGTGGTTTGTTGGAGGCAGGGCCTCGACACGAGCAGTACTTC.

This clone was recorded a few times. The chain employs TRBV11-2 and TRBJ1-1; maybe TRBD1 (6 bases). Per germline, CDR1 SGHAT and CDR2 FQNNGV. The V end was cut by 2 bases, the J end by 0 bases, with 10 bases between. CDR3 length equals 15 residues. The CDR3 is CASSLKTGVNTEAFF. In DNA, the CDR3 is TGTGCCAGCAGCTTAAAGACAGGAGTGAACACTGAAGCTTTCTTT.

CDR3 region: CASIIGTGFWNTEAFF. As DNA, the CDR3 is TGTGCCAGCATAATCGGGACAGGGTTTTGGAACACTGAAGCTTTCTTT. J is TRBJ1-1 and V is TRBV21-1; no DNA check was done on the table's D call, TRBD1. TRBV21-1 is a recognized pseudogene. The CDR3 is 16 residues long.

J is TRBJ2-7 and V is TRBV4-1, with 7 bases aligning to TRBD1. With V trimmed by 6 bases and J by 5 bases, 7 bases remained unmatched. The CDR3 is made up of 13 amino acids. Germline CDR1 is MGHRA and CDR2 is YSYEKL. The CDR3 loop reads CASSLEGAHEQYF. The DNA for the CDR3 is TGCGCCAGCAGTCTCGAGGGGGCTCACGAGCAGTACTTC.

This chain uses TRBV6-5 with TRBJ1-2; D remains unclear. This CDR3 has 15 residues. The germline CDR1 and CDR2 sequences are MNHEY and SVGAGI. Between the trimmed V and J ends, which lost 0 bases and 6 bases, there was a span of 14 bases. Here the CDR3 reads CASSYSNPIPDGYTF. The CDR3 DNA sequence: TGTGCCAGCAGTTACTCGAATCCAATTCCCGATGGCTACACCTTC.

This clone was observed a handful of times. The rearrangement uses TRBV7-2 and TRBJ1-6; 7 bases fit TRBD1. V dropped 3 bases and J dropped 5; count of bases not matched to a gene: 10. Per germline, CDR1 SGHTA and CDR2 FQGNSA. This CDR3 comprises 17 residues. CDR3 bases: TGTGCCAGCAGCTTCGCACCGGGACAGTTCAATAATTCACCCCTCCACTTT. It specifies CASSFAPGQFNNSPLHF.

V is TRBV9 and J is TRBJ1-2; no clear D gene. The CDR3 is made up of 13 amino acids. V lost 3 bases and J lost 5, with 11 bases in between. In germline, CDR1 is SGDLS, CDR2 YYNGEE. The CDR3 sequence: CASSGWTGYGYTF. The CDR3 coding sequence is TGTGCCAGCAGCGGTTGGACGGGTTATGGCTACACCTTC.

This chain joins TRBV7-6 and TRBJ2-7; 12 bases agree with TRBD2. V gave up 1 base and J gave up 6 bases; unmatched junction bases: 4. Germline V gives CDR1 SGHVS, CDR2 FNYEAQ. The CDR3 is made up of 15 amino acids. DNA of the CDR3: TGTGCCAGCAGCTTAGGGACTAGCGGGATGATCGAGCAGTACTTC. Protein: CASSLGTSGMIEQYF.

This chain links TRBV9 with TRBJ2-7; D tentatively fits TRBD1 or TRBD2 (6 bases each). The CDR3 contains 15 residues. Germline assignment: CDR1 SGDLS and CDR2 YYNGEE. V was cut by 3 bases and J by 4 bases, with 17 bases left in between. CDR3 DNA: TGTGCCAGCAGCGGAGGAGGGGGAGTCGGGTACGAGCAGTACTTC. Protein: CASSGGGGVGYEQYF.

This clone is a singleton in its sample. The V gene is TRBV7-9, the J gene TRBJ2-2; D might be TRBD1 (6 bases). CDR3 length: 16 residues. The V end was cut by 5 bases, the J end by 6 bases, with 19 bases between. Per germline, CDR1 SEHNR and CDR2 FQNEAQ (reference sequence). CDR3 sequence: CASSTLDSRKSGELFF. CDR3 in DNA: TGTGCCAGCAGCACACTGGACAGCCGAAAGTCCGGGGAGCTGTTTTTT. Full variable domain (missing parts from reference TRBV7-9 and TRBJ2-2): DTGVSQNPRHKITKRGQNVTFRCDPISEHNRLYWYRQTLGQGPEFLTYFQNEAQLEKSRLLSDRFSAERPKGSFSTLEIQRTEQGDSAMYLCASSTLDSRKSGELFFGEGSRLTVL.

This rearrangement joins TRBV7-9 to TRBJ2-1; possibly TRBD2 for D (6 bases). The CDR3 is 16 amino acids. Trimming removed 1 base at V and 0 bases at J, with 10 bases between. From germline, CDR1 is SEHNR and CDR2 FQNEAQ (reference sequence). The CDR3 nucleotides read TGTGCCAGCAGCTTAGAGGAGGGGAGCTCCTACAATGAGCAGTTCTTC. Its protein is CASSLEEGSSYNEQFF.

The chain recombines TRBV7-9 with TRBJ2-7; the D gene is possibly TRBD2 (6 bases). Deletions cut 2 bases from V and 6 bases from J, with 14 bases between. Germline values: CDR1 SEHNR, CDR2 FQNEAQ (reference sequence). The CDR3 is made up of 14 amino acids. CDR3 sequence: CASSLIADEGEQYF. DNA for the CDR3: TGTGCCAGCAGCTTAATAGCGGACGAGGGCGAGCAGTACTTC.

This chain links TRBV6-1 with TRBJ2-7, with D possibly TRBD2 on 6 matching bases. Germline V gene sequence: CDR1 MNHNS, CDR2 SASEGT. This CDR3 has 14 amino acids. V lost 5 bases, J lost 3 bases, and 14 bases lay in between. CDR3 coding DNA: TGTGCCAGCAGTCCCCGGGGGACCCTCTACGAGCAGTACTTC. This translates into CASSPRGTLYEQYF.

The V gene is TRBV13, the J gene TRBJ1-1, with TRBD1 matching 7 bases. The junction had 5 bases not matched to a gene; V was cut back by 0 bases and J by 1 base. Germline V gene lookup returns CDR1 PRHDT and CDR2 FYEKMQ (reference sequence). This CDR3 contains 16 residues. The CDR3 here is CASSLGIGTANTEAFF. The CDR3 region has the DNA TGTGCCAGCAGCTTAGGCATCGGGACAGCGAACACTGAAGCTTTCTTT.

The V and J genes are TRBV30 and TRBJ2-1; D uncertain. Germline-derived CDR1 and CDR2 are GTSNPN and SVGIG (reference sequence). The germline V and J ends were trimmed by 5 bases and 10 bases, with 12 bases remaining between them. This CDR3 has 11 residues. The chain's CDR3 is CAWDSSGEQFF. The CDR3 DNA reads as TGTGCCTGGGACTCATCCGGGGAGCAGTTCTTC.

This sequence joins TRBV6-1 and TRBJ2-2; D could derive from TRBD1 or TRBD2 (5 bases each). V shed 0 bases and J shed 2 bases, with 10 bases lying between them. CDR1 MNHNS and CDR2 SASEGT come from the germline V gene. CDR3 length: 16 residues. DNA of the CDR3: TGTGCCAGCAGTGAAGCGGGGACGGATAACACCGGGGAGCTGTTTTTT. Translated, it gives CASSEAGTDNTGELFF.